What follows are 18 T cell receptor beta chains derived from one specimen sequenced in a study of T cells in localized non-small cell lung cancer. Only in-frame clones appear in the TCRdb table, and some are missing; sequencing was by immunoSEQ multiplex PCR. Among some 29,000 clones listed, around 90% were seen once. This specimen consisted of peripheral blood, obtained before any cancer treatment. The receptors were gathered from a male donor at least 60 years old with stage I lung adenocarcinoma.

This clone has just one count. V is TRBV19 and J is TRBJ2-1; no clear D. CDR1 is LNHDA, CDR2 SQIVND, per germline (reference sequence). With 0 bases removed from V and 7 bases from J, the gap between germline ends came to 10 bases. There are 14 residues in the CDR3. The CDR3 DNA reads as TGTGCCAGTAGTATAGATCCGGAGCCTAATGAGCAGTTCTTC. Amino acids: CASSIDPEPNEQFF.

This clone was counted a single time. The chain combines TRBV30 with TRBJ1-1; 7 positions agree with TRBD1. Germline V gene data show CDR1 as GTSNPN and CDR2 as SVGIG (reference sequence). The CDR3 is 14 amino acids. The J segment lost 1 base and the V segment lost 4 bases, leaving 6 bases of the junction unmatched. CDR3 nucleotides: TGTGCCTGGATCCGGACAGGATCGAACACTGAAGCTTTCTTT. The encoded protein is CAWIRTGSNTEAFF.

This clone was picked up one time. This chain joins TRBV7-2 and TRBJ2-3; TRBD2 matches 10 bases. Trimming cost V 1 base and J 4 bases; bases outside gene matches: 5. The CDR3 spans 16 residues. Germline lookup yields CDR1 SGHTA and CDR2 FQGNSA. The CDR3, as DNA: TGTGCCAGCAGCTTAGTCTGGCTAGCGGGGGCAGATACGCAGTATTTT. Its translation: CASSLVWLAGADTQYF.

The rearrangement joins TRBV30 to TRBJ2-5; no reliable D call. Germline CDR1 and CDR2: GTSNPN and SVGIG (reference sequence). CDR3 length: 13 amino acids. Trimming left V 0 bases short and J 5 bases short, with 10 bases between. The CDR3 here is CAWSVMGTETQYF. In DNA, the CDR3 is TGTGCCTGGAGTGTAATGGGTACCGAGACCCAGTACTTC.

In this sample, this clone turned up once. This CDR3 reads CASSPTGYTEAFF. CDR3 DNA: TGTGCCAGCAGCCCTACTGGATACACTGAAGCTTTCTTT. The chain employs TRBV6-5 and TRBJ1-1; no clear D. V was clipped by 6 bases and J by 3 bases, with 11 bases between them. Germline-derived CDR1 and CDR2 are MNHEY and SVGAGI. The CDR3 covers 13 residues.

The rearrangement joins TRBV14 to TRBJ2-2; no clear D gene. This CDR3 comprises 15 residues. The V and J ends lost 4 bases and 0 bases respectively, with 9 bases between them. CDR1 is SGHDN and CDR2 is FVKESK in the germline V gene. The CDR3 nucleotides are TGTGCCAGCAGCCCCCCCGGGCCGAACACCGGGGAGCTGTTTTTT. It specifies CASSPPGPNTGELFF.

In this sample, this clone turned up once. The chain uses TRBV10-3 and TRBJ2-4; no clear D gene. The germline V and J ends were trimmed by 3 bases and 0 bases, with 15 bases remaining between them. The CDR3 extends over 17 amino acids. Germline CDR1 reads ENHRY; CDR2 reads SYGVKD. The CDR3 region has the DNA TGTGCCATCAGTGATCTCGACAAGGATGGAGCCAAAAACATTCAGTACTTC. As protein: CAISDLDKDGAKNIQYF.

The V and J genes are TRBV28 and TRBJ1-5; a possible D gene is TRBD1 (5 bases). Germline assignment: CDR1 MDHEN and CDR2 SYDVKM. CDR3 length: 14 residues. V was trimmed by 7 bases and J by 1 base, leaving 11 bases between them. The CDR3 DNA follows: TGTGCCAGCAAGACGGGGGGGAGCAATCAGCCCCAGCATTTT. Protein sequence: CASKTGGSNQPQHF.

This clone has only a few counts. The chain uses TRBV7-3 and TRBJ2-7; a weak D match, TRBD2 (6 bases). The CDR3 consists of 13 residues. CDR1 is SGHTA, CDR2 FQGTGA, per germline. The CDR3 sequence is CVKWGTRHYEQYF. DNA for the CDR3: TGTGTAAAGTGGGGGACTCGACACTACGAGCAGTACTTC.

The chain is built from TRBV9 and TRBJ2-1, with 9 bases lining up with TRBD1. Germline CDR1 reads SGDLS; CDR2 reads YYNGEE. The CDR3 spans 14 residues. J was trimmed by 7 bases and V by 0 bases; bases with no gene match: 2. The CDR3 loop reads CASSVGDRVNEQFF. The CDR3 DNA reads as TGTGCCAGCAGCGTAGGGGACAGGGTGAATGAGCAGTTCTTC.

V and J are TRBV10-3 and TRBJ2-7; TRBD1 matches at 7 bases. The CDR3 is 13 amino acids. Germline trimming cut 6 bases from V and 6 bases from J; bases unmatched to any gene: 8. The germline V gene encodes CDR1 ENHRY and CDR2 SYGVKD. The DNA of the CDR3 is TGTGCCATCAGCCTCCAGGGGGACCGCGAGCAGTACTTC. This codes for CAISLQGDREQYF.

V is TRBV6-1 and J is TRBJ2-7; 10 positions match TRBD1. The V gene's germline CDR1 is MNHNS and CDR2 SASEGT. The V gene end was trimmed by 6 bases and the J gene end by 5 bases; junction bases not matched to a gene: 7. CDR3 length: 14 amino acids. The CDR3 DNA follows: TGTGCCAGCAGAGTAGACAGGGGGCTGAACGAGCAGTACTTC. Amino acid sequence: CASRVDRGLNEQYF.

The chain employs TRBV4-3 and TRBJ2-2; D assignment may be TRBD1 or TRBD2 (6 bases each). Trimming removed 4 bases at V and 4 bases at J, with 13 bases between. The germline V gene encodes CDR1 LGHNA and CDR2 YSLEER. This CDR3 spans 15 amino acids. CDR3 in amino acids: CASSLLGGFTGELFF. DNA of the CDR3: TGCGCCAGCAGCCTCCTCGGGGGCTTCACCGGGGAGCTGTTTTTT.

The chain is built from TRBV6-5 and TRBJ1-4; D is possibly TRBD1 (6 bases). The CDR3 is made up of 15 amino acids. Trimming pared 0 bases from V and 4 bases from J, leaving 9 bases between. The germline V gene encodes CDR1 MNHEY and CDR2 SVGAGI. CDR3 coding DNA: TGTGCCAGCAGTTACTCGGGCAGGGGTAATGAAAAACTGTTTTTT. Its translation: CASSYSGRGNEKLFF.

The chain uses TRBV4-2 and TRBJ1-1; perhaps TRBD1 as D (5 bases). V dropped 1 base and J dropped 0 bases, with 15 bases sitting between them. This CDR3 contains 17 residues. Germline V gene lookup returns CDR1 LGHNA and CDR2 YNFKEQ. CDR3: CASSQAQGGSMNTEAFF. The DNA for the CDR3 is TGTGCCAGCAGCCAAGCTCAGGGAGGTAGCATGAACACTGAAGCTTTCTTT.

Note on this clone: This specimen includes other DNA sequences encoding the same CDR3. This chain links TRBV18 with TRBJ1-2; D may be TRBD1 (5 bases). V shed 0 bases and J shed 1 base, with 12 bases lying between them. CDR1 and CDR2 (germline): KGHSH, LQKENI. This CDR3 is 16 amino acids long. CDR3 sequence reads: CASSPPGGAVNYGYTF. The DNA of the CDR3 is TGTGCCAGCTCACCACCAGGAGGGGCCGTTAACTATGGCTACACCTTC. The variable domain in full, with the rest retrieved from reference TRBV18 and TRBJ1-2, is NAGVMQNPRHLVRRRGQEARLRCSPMKGHSHVYWYRQLPEEGLKFMVYLQKENIIDESGMPKERFSAEFPKEGPSILRIQQVVRGDSAAYFCASSPPGGAVNYGYTFGSGTRLTVV.

The rearrangement joins TRBV7-3 to TRBJ2-1; tentative D call: TRBD2 (7 bases). V was shortened by 5 bases and J by 5 bases, with 28 bases between the two germline ends. Germline loops: CDR1 SGHTA, CDR2 FQGTGA. The CDR3 sequence is 19 residues long. The CDR3 reads CASSHPLQGSGGPNNEQFF. The CDR3 coding sequence is TGTGCCAGCAGCCATCCCCTCCAGGGGTCCGGGGGGCCGAACAATGAGCAGTTCTTC.

This rearrangement joins TRBV27 to TRBJ2-1; the D is unclear. The V gene's germline CDR1 is MNHEY and CDR2 SMNVEV (reference sequence). Trimming pared 2 bases from V and 4 bases from J, leaving 6 bases between. This CDR3 contains 13 residues. The CDR3 bases are TGTGCCAGCAGTTTACGCGGATACAATGAGCAGTTCTTC. Translating gives CASSLRGYNEQFF.